The 3 T cell receptor beta chains reported below all come from one sample, sequenced in a study of blood T cell repertoires in COVID-19 (dated by TCRdb to between 2020 and 2021). The library was made by the immunoSEQ multiplex PCR assay. Drawn from immuneACCESS, this table holds only the in-frame rearrangements with V and J called that TCRdb kept. Clones are partly lost; checked studies trace under half to an unresolved V gene and leave the rest unexplained. This sample lists about 220,000 clones; 65% to 85% were detected once. The ten largest make up approximately 3% of the sample. Material for sequencing was peripheral blood. These receptors all stem from a woman aged 25 to 39 who had recovered from COVID-19.

This clone showed up just once. This sequence joins TRBV6-5 and TRBJ1-5; D is ambiguous. The V end lost 4 bases, the J end lost 1 base, and 11 bases lay between the germline ends. There are 15 residues in the CDR3. Germline values: CDR1 MNHEY, CDR2 SVGAGI. The CDR3 DNA reads as TGTGCCAGCAGTTTGGGCAGGCGCAGCAATCAGCCCCAGCATTTT. This translates into CASSLGRRSNQPQHF.

V usage is TRBV3-1 (or the pseudogene TRBV3-2) and J usage is TRBJ2-5; TRBD2 agrees at 7 bases. Per germline, CDR1 LGHDT and CDR2 YNNKEL (reference sequence). Trimming at V came to 7 bases and at J to 2 bases, leaving 10 bases not matched to a gene. The CDR3 is 15 residues long. The CDR3 reads CASTALAPKQETQYF. CDR3 sequence (DNA): TGTGCCAGCACCGCACTAGCGCCGAAGCAAGAGACCCAGTACTTC.

The chain recombines TRBV5-1 with TRBJ2-1; the match to TRBD2 covers 11 bases. J was trimmed by 4 bases and V by 4 bases; bases with no gene match: 10. The CDR3 is 17 residues long. From germline, CDR1 is SGHRS and CDR2 YFSETQ. In nucleotides, the CDR3 is TGCGCCAGCAGCCCCTGGCTTACTAGCGGGAGTTACAATGAGCAGTTCTTC. Its translation: CASSPWLTSGSYNEQFF.